This passage covers 20 T cell receptor beta chains from one sample sequenced in a study of long-term antiretroviral therapy in people with HIV (dated by TCRdb to the early 2020s). The immunoSEQ hsTCRB v3.0 assay was used at survey level resolution to sequence the TRB variable region. The source is immuneACCESS, and TCRdb retained only in-frame sequences with V and J called. Part of the clones is not carried over; for the studies checked, unresolved V genes explain less than half of this, and the remainder is unexplained. The sample profile shows fewer than 45,000 clones; around 96% of them were found once. The ten largest clones take up less than 3% of the sample. Sequencing was performed on unsorted PBMCs, taken 3.7 years after starting antiretroviral therapy. Receptor source: a woman between 50 and 59 years old with HIV.

This chain uses TRBV4-1 with TRBJ2-7; 7 bases map to TRBD2. Germline V CDR1 and CDR2: MGHRA, YSYEKL. Losses at the gene ends were 4 bases for V and 7 bases for J; bases not matched to a gene: 1. The CDR3 is 11 residues long. CDR3 coding DNA: TGCGCCAGCAGCCGGGAGGGGGAGCAGTACTTC. It codes for CASSREGEQYF.

This clone came up a few times. The V gene is TRBV2, the J gene TRBJ2-3, with TRBD1 matching over 7 bases. The length of the CDR3 is 11 residues. The trim removed 6 bases at V and 11 bases at J, leaving 5 bases unmatched. Germline CDR1 and CDR2: SNHLY and FYNNEI. The CDR3 region has the DNA TGTGCCAGCAGGTGGGACAGAGAGCAGTATTTT. Translating gives CASRWDREQYF.

This chain uses TRBV6-5 with TRBJ1-4; 7 nucleotides align to TRBD1. V trimming: 5 bases; J trimming: 10 bases; junction bases outside the gene matches: 10. Germline loops: CDR1 MNHEY, CDR2 SVGAGI. This CDR3 contains 14 residues. The CDR3 DNA follows: TGTGCCAGCAGTCTCCGGGACAGACTTTCAAAACTGTTTTTT. Translated: CASSLRDRLSKLFF.

The table lists this clone with a count of one. The rearrangement uses TRBV7-2 and TRBJ2-3, with D unclear. Trimming stripped 4 bases from V and 2 bases from J, with 1 base between. The CDR3 consists of 11 residues. Germline values: CDR1 SGHTA, CDR2 FQGNSA. In DNA form, the CDR3 reads TGTGCCAGCAGCTCCACAGATACGCAGTATTTT. Its protein is CASSSTDTQYF.

This sequence joins TRBV5-1 and TRBJ1-2, with TRBD1 identical over 8 bases. The CDR3 runs to 16 residues. Looked up from germline, CDR1 is SGHRS and CDR2 is YFSETQ. The trim removed 4 bases at V and 4 bases at J, leaving 12 bases unmatched. DNA of the CDR3: TGCGCCAGCAGCCCCTTCACCGGGACAGGCCTCTATGGCTACACCTTC. Protein: CASSPFTGTGLYGYTF.

CDR3 nucleotides: TGTGCCAGCAGCATACGCGGGACAGGGGAAAGCTCTGGGGCCAACGTCCTGACTTTC. It yields the protein CASSIRGTGESSGANVLTF. The chain recombines TRBV5-6 with TRBJ2-6, with 10 bases that match TRBD1. In germline, CDR1 is SGHDT, CDR2 YYEEEE. V lost 4 bases and J lost 0; bases outside the gene matches: 10. The CDR3 runs 19 residues.

The genes are TRBV27 and TRBJ1-2; 9 bases line up with TRBD1. Germline V gene lookup returns CDR1 MNHEY and CDR2 SMNVEV (reference sequence). This CDR3 is built from 15 residues. The V gene end was trimmed by 0 bases and the J gene end by 4 bases; junction bases not matched to a gene: 3. The CDR3 nucleotides are TGTGCCAGCAGTTTATCCCCGGGACAGGGCTATGGCTACACCTTC. This codes for CASSLSPGQGYGYTF.

This chain connects TRBV25-1 to TRBJ1-2, with a possible D match to TRBD1 (5 bases). Germline V gene data show CDR1 as MGHDK and CDR2 as SYGVNS. V shed 3 bases and J shed 3 bases, with 11 bases lying between them. There are 14 residues in the CDR3. The CDR3 nucleotides are TGTGCCAGCAGTGACGCCGGGACGGACTATGGCTACACCTTC. Its protein is CASSDAGTDYGYTF.

The chain uses TRBV10-3 and TRBJ2-5; D may match TRBD1 or TRBD2 (5 bases each). Deletions cut 5 bases from V and 0 bases from J, with 10 bases between. Germline CDR1 is ENHRY and CDR2 is SYGVKD. The CDR3 spans 14 residues. CDR3 nucleotide sequence: TGTGCCATCAGTCCAGGGACCAACCAAGAGACCCAGTACTTC. It yields the protein CAISPGTNQETQYF.

Remarks on this clone: One end of the junction does not line up with germline, which may come from a read error. The rearrangement joins TRBV7-7 to TRBJ1-1; TRBD1 matches 9 bases. The length of the CDR3 is 14 residues. Germline CDR1 SSHAT, CDR2 FNYEAQ (reference sequence). This CDR3 reads CASIPDRGTTEAFF. CDR3 DNA sequence: TGTGCTAGCATCCCCGACAGGGGGACCACTGAAGCTTTCTTT.

The count of this clone is one. The V call is TRBV6-1, the J call TRBJ1-5; D not resolved. The V gene's germline CDR1 is MNHNS and CDR2 SASEGT. Trimming took off 4 bases at V and 6 bases at J, with 10 bases between the two ends. The CDR3 extends over 13 amino acids. The CDR3 protein is CASSVAEFQPQHF. The CDR3, as DNA: TGTGCCAGCAGTGTCGCCGAATTTCAGCCCCAGCATTTT.

The chain has TRBV9 and TRBJ2-5, with D perhaps matching TRBD2 (6 bases). V shed 3 bases and J shed 5 bases, with 20 bases lying between them. Germline assignment: CDR1 SGDLS and CDR2 YYNGEE. The length of the CDR3 is 16 residues. The CDR3 DNA sequence: TGTGCCAGCAGCGGAGGGACTGGGGGGTGGATGGAGACCCAGTACTTC. Translating gives CASSGGTGGWMETQYF.

The CDR3 DNA follows: TGTGCCAGCACCGGGGGCGCGGCCTACAATGAGCAGTTCTTC. Translating it yields CASTGGAAYNEQFF. The V call is TRBV6-6, the J call TRBJ2-1, with D tentatively TRBD1 or TRBD2 (6 bases each). The V end was cut by 7 bases, the J end by 2 bases, with 12 bases between. The V gene's germline CDR1 is MNHNY and CDR2 SVGAGI (reference sequence). CDR3 length equals 14 residues.

This clone was seen just once. This rearrangement joins TRBV19 to TRBJ2-7; D might be TRBD1 or TRBD2, each matching 7 bases. The V gene's germline CDR1 is LNHDA and CDR2 SQIVND (reference sequence). Trimming cost V 5 bases and J 0 bases, with 17 bases left between them. This CDR3 spans 16 amino acids. The CDR3 sequence is CASSPGEGAASYEQYF. Written as DNA, the CDR3 is TGTGCCAGTAGTCCCGGGGAGGGGGCGGCCTCCTACGAGCAGTACTTC. Filled out from reference TRBV19 and TRBJ2-7, the complete variable domain reads DGGITQSPKYLFRKEGQNVTLSCEQNLNHDAMYWYRQDPGQGLRLIYYSQIVNDFQKGDIAEGYSVSREKKESFPLTVTSAQKNPTAFYLCASSPGEGAASYEQYFGPGTRLTVT.

The gene calls are TRBV19 and TRBJ2-7; 8 bases match TRBD1. CDR1 is LNHDA, CDR2 SQIVND, per germline (reference sequence). V was clipped by 6 bases and J by 4 bases; unmatched bases: 11. This CDR3 region has 15 residues. For the CDR3, the DNA is TGTGCCAGTAGGGAACAGGGGGTATCGGGATACGAGCAGTACTTC. Its protein product is CASREQGVSGYEQYF.

The chain is built from TRBV5-1 and TRBJ2-3, with D perhaps being TRBD1 or TRBD2 (5 bases each). The CDR3 length is 15 residues. Per germline, CDR1 SGHRS and CDR2 YFSETQ. Trimming removed 2 bases from V and 2 bases from J, with 12 bases in between. The chain's CDR3 is CASSLVEGNTDTQYF. In DNA form, the CDR3 reads TGCGCCAGCAGCTTAGTAGAGGGGAACACAGATACGCAGTATTTT.

The gene calls are TRBV18 and TRBJ1-1; 7 bases line up with TRBD1. The trim removed 3 bases at V and 7 bases at J, leaving 11 bases unmatched. Per germline, CDR1 KGHSH and CDR2 LQKENI. The CDR3 has 15 amino acids. DNA for the CDR3: TGTGCCAGCTCACCCCGGGTAGGAGGGGGCAGTGAAGCTTTCTTT. It translates to CASSPRVGGGSEAFF.

This clone has only one observation. The chain has TRBV6-1 and TRBJ2-3; a weak D match, TRBD2 (6 bases). The V end lost 3 bases, the J end lost 6 bases, and 10 bases lay between the germline ends. CDR1 and CDR2 (germline): MNHNS, SASEGT. The CDR3 is 13 residues long. This CDR3 is CASSEGGYDTQYF. The DNA for the CDR3 is TGTGCCAGCAGTGAGGGGGGATATGATACGCAGTATTTT.

This chain connects TRBV18 to TRBJ2-2; no definite D call. The CDR3 consists of 14 residues. Germline-derived CDR1 and CDR2 are KGHSH and LQKENI. The ends were cut back, 4 bases at V and 1 base at J, with 7 bases in the middle. The CDR3: CASSLTENTGELFF. The CDR3 nucleotides read TGTGCCAGCTCACTGACCGAGAACACCGGGGAGCTGTTTTTT.

This rearrangement joins TRBV5-4 to TRBJ1-6, with 9 bases identical to TRBD1. In germline, CDR1 is SGHNT, CDR2 YYREEE (reference sequence). The CDR3 length is 16 residues. With V trimmed by 5 bases and J by 10 bases, 13 bases remained unmatched. CDR3 sequence (DNA): TGTGCCAGCAGTCTTGGAGGGACAGGGAGGACATCACCCCTCCACTTT. This codes for CASSLGGTGRTSPLHF. The complete variable domain, with remaining parts taken from reference TRBV5-4 and TRBJ1-6, reads ETGVTQSPTHLIKTRGQQVTLRCSSQSGHNTVSWYQQALGQGPQFIFQYYREEENGRGNFPPRFSGLQFPNYSSELNVNALELDDSALYLCASSLGGTGRTSPLHFGNGTRLTVT.